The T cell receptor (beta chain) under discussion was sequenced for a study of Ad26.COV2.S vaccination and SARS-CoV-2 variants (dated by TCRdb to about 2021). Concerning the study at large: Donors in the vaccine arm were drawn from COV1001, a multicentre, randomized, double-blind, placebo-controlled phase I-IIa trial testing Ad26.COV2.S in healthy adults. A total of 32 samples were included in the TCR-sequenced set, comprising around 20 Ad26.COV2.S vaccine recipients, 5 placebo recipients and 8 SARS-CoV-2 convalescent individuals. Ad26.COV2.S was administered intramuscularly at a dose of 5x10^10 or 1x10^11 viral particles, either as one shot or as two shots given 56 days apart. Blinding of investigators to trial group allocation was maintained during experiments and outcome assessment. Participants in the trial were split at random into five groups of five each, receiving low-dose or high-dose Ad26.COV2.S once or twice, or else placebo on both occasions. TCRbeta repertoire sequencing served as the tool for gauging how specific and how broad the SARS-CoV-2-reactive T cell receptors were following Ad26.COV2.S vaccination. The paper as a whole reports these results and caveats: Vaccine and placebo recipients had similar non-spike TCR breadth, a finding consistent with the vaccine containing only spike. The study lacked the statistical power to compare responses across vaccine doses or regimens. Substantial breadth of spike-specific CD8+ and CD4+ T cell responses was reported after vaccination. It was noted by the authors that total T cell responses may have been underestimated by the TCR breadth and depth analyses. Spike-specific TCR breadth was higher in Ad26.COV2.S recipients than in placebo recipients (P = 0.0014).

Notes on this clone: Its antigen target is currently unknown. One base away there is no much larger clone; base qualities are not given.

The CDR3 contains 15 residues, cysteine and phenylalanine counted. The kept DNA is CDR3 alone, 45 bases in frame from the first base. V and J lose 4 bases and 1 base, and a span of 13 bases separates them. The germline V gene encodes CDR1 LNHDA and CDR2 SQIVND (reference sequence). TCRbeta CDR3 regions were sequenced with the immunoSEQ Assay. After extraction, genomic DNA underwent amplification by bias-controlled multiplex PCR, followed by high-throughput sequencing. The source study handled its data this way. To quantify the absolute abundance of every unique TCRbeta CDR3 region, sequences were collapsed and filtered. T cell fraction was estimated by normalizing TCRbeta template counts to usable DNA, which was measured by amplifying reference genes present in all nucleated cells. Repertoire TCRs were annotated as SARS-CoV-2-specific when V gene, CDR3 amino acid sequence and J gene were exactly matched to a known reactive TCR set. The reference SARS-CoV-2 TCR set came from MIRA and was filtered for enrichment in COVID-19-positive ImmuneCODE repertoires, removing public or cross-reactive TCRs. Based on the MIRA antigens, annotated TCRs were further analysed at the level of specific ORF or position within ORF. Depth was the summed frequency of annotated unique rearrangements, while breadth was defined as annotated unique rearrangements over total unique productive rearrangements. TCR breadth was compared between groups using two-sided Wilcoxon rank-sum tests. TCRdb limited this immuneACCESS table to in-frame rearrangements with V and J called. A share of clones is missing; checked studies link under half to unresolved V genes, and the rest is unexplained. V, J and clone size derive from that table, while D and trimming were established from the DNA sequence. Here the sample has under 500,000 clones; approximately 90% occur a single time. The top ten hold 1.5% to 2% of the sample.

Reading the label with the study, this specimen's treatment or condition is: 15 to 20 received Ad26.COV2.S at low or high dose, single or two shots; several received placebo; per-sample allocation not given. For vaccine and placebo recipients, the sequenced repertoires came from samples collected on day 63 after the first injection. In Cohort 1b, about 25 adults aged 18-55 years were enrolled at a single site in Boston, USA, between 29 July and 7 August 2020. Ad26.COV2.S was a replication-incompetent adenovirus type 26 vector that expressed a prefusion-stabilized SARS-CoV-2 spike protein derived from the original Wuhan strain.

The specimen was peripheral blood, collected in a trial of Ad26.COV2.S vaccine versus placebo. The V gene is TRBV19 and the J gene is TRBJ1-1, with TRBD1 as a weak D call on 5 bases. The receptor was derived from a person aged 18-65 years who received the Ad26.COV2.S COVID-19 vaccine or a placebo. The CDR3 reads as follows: CASSRSARGNTEAFF. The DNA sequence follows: TGTGCCAGTAGTAGGTCGGCGAGGGGGAACACTGAAGCTTTCTTT.